One and the same sample provided the 31 T cell receptor beta chains below, sequenced in a study of blood T cell repertoires in COVID-19. TCRdb's table, derived via immunoSEQ multiplex PCR, lists solely in-frame clones and lacks some. This sample has fewer than 150,000 clones, with under 90% found just once. The sequencing input was peripheral blood. These receptors were collected from a woman older than 75 in a cohort sampled during active or convalescent COVID-19.

This sequence joins TRBV18 and TRBJ2-7; 10 nucleotides line up with TRBD1. Germline values: CDR1 KGHSH, CDR2 LQKENI. This CDR3 region has 13 residues. After removal of 6 bases from V and 3 bases from J, the junction contained 2 bases not matched to a gene. CDR3 nucleotides: TGTGCCAGCTCCGGGACAGGGGTCTACGAGCAGTACTTC. Its translation: CASSGTGVYEQYF.

V and J are TRBV10-3 and TRBJ1-6; the match to TRBD1 covers 7 bases. Trimming took 6 bases from V and 5 from J; bases not matched to a gene: 1. Germline V gives CDR1 ENHRY, CDR2 SYGVKD. The CDR3 is 13 amino acids. The CDR3 DNA reads TGTGCCATCAGCGACAGGGATAATTCACCCCTCCACTTT. Encoded protein: CAISDRDNSPLHF.

This clone was recorded a few times. This rearrangement joins TRBV4-1 to TRBJ2-7; 7 bases line up with TRBD2. Germline trimming cut 1 base from V and 1 base from J; bases unmatched to any gene: 4. Germline CDR1 is MGHRA and CDR2 is YSYEKL. The CDR3 runs 15 residues. The DNA of the CDR3 is TGCGCCAGCAGCCAAGGAGCGGGGCAATCCTACGAGCAGTACTTC. As protein: CASSQGAGQSYEQYF.

The genes are TRBV18 and TRBJ2-5, with 7 nucleotides matching TRBD2. After removal of 1 base from V and 4 bases from J, the junction contained 6 bases not matched to a gene. CDR3 length equals 15 residues. Germline V gene lookup returns CDR1 KGHSH and CDR2 LQKENI. The CDR3 reads CASSPRLAEGETQYF. DNA for the CDR3: TGTGCCAGCTCACCACGCCTAGCGGAGGGAGAGACCCAGTACTTC. Filled out from reference TRBV18 and TRBJ2-5, the complete variable domain reads NAGVMQNPRHLVRRRGQEARLRCSPMKGHSHVYWYRQLPEEGLKFMVYLQKENIIDESGMPKERFSAEFPKEGPSILRIQQVVRGDSAAYFCASSPRLAEGETQYFGPGTRLLVL.

The chain joins TRBV28 to TRBJ1-1, with 7 bases lining up with TRBD1. J gave up 9 bases and V 5 bases, and 12 bases lay outside the gene matches. CDR1 and CDR2 (germline): MDHEN, SYDVKM. The CDR3 length is 14 residues. This CDR3 is CASSPRQGHLKAFF. Here the CDR3 DNA reads TGTGCCAGCAGTCCAAGACAGGGACACCTCAAAGCTTTCTTT.

The J gene is TRBJ2-3, the V gene TRBV19, with D possibly matching TRBD2 (6 bases). Deletions cut 3 bases from V and 3 bases from J, with 13 bases between. The CDR3 totals 15 residues. The germline CDR1 and CDR2 sequences are LNHDA and SQIVND (reference sequence). The CDR3: CASSIGGMGTDTQYF. The CDR3, as DNA: TGTGCCAGTAGTATTGGGGGGATGGGAACAGATACGCAGTATTTT.

The chain couples TRBV5-6 to TRBJ2-3; D not certain. CDR1 and CDR2 from the germline V gene are SGHDT and YYEEEE. V was shortened by 3 bases and J by 9 bases, with 11 bases between the two germline ends. This CDR3 is built from 12 residues. The CDR3 bases are TGTGCCAGCAGCTCCACGCAGATAACGCAGTATTTT. Translating gives CASSSTQITQYF.

CDR3 region: CASRKQGSQPQHF. The CDR3 DNA reads TGTGCCAGCAGAAAACAGGGGAGTCAGCCCCAGCATTTT. The J gene is TRBJ1-5, the V gene TRBV6-5; 7 nucleotides align to TRBD1. Unmatched junction bases numbered 5, after V lost 6 bases and J lost 6 bases. From germline, CDR1 is MNHEY and CDR2 SVGAGI. This CDR3 comprises 13 residues.

V usage is TRBV29-1 and J usage is TRBJ1-4, with D unclear. V lost 4 bases and J lost 0, with 6 bases in between. The CDR3 is 13 amino acids. In germline, CDR1 is SQVTM, CDR2 ANQGSEA. The CDR3 protein is CSVAVSTNEKLFF. The CDR3 nucleotides read TGCAGCGTTGCCGTCTCAACTAATGAAAAACTGTTTTTT.

V is TRBV29-1 and J is TRBJ2-7; 8 bases are shared with TRBD1. Unmatched junction bases numbered 9, after V lost 6 bases and J lost 5 bases. There are 13 residues in the CDR3. Per the germline V gene, CDR1 is SQVTM and CDR2 is ANQGSEA. The CDR3 DNA follows: TGCAGCGTGGGGTGGACAGGGAAGGACGAGCAGTACTTC. It is translated as CSVGWTGKDEQYF.

J is TRBJ2-7 and V is TRBV4-2, with TRBD2 identical over 9 bases. The CDR3 consists of 17 residues. Germline-derived CDR1 and CDR2 are LGHNA and YNFKEQ. J gave up 0 bases and V 2 bases, and 8 bases lay outside the gene matches. The CDR3 loop is CASSQSLAGRGSYEQYF. The CDR3 DNA reads TGTGCCAGCAGCCAATCTCTAGCGGGGAGGGGCTCCTACGAGCAGTACTTC.

V usage is TRBV6-5 and J usage is TRBJ2-5; 10 positions agree with TRBD2. Germline assignment: CDR1 MNHEY and CDR2 SVGAGI. V trimming: 7 bases; J trimming: 7 bases; junction bases outside the gene matches: 12. The CDR3 has 15 residues. The CDR3 loop reads CASTIAGGPQGTQYF. DNA of the CDR3: TGTGCCAGCACCATAGCGGGGGGTCCCCAGGGGACCCAGTACTTC.

The chain carries TRBV5-6 and TRBJ2-5; 8 nucleotides match TRBD1. CDR1 and CDR2 (germline): SGHDT, YYEEEE. V dropped 4 bases and J dropped 5; count of bases not matched to a gene: 7. CDR3 size: 14 residues. The CDR3 bases are TGTGCCAGCAGCGTCGACAGGGGTACGGAGACCCAGTACTTC. The encoded protein is CASSVDRGTETQYF.

This rearrangement joins TRBV11-3 to TRBJ2-3, with 10 nucleotides matching TRBD2. Germline V gene lookup returns CDR1 SGHNT and CDR2 YENEEA. The junction had 3 bases not matched to a gene; V was cut back by 4 bases and J by 2 bases. CDR3 length equals 15 residues. The CDR3 DNA reads TGTGCCAGCAGCTCCGGACTAGCGGCCACAGATACGCAGTATTTT. Amino acid sequence: CASSSGLAATDTQYF.

V is TRBV6-6 and J is TRBJ1-5, with D perhaps matching TRBD1 (6 bases). The CDR3 runs 14 residues. Germline-derived CDR1 and CDR2 are MNHNY and SVGAGI (reference sequence). V was cut by 4 bases and J by 6 bases, with 13 bases left in between. This chain's CDR3 is CASSSNRDGQPQHF. CDR3 DNA sequence: TGTGCCAGCAGTTCCAACAGGGATGGTCAGCCCCAGCATTTT.

The CDR3 DNA reads TGTGCCAGCAGCCCCCCTCAGGGGTTAAGGGACATTCAGTACTTC. The encoded protein is CASSPPQGLRDIQYF. This chain uses TRBV7-2 with TRBJ2-4; maybe TRBD1 (6 bases). Germline CDR1 SGHTA, CDR2 FQGNSA. This CDR3 spans 15 amino acids. Trimming left V 5 bases short and J 8 bases short, with 19 bases between.

The chain joins TRBV25-1 to TRBJ2-2, with TRBD2 matching over 8 bases. Germline trimming cut 5 bases from V and 1 base from J; bases unmatched to any gene: 3. CDR1 MGHDK and CDR2 SYGVNS come from the germline V gene. This CDR3 region has 15 residues. The CDR3 sequence: CASSPRGGNTGELFF. Here the CDR3 DNA reads TGTGCCAGCAGTCCCCGGGGGGGGAACACCGGGGAGCTGTTTTTT.

The chain joins TRBV19 to TRBJ1-5; maybe TRBD1 (6 bases). Between the trimmed V and J ends, which lost 1 base and 1 base, there was a span of 11 bases. There are 16 residues in the CDR3. Germline-derived CDR1 and CDR2 are LNHDA and SQIVND (reference sequence). For the CDR3, the DNA is TGTGCCAGTAGTATAGTTTCGGGGGGCAGCAATCAGCCCCAGCATTTT. Protein: CASSIVSGGSNQPQHF.

V is TRBV19 and J is TRBJ1-2; no reliable D call. V dropped 6 bases and J dropped 7 bases, with 12 bases sitting between them. Germline V gene data show CDR1 as LNHDA and CDR2 as SQIVND (reference sequence). CDR3 length: 12 amino acids. This chain's CDR3 is CASSHGSLGYTF. The CDR3 nucleotides are TGTGCCAGTAGCCACGGGAGTCTTGGCTACACCTTC.

This clone was observed a handful of times. The chain uses TRBV7-9 and TRBJ1-2, with TRBD1 matching 8 bases. This CDR3 has 15 amino acids. Germline values: CDR1 SEHNR, CDR2 FQNEAQ (reference sequence). After removal of 1 base from V and 2 bases from J, the junction contained 3 bases not matched to a gene. Written as DNA, the CDR3 is TGTGCCAGCAGCTTAGGGAGGGACAGGAACTATGGCTACACCTTC. Protein sequence: CASSLGRDRNYGYTF.

This clone occurred many times. This rearrangement joins TRBV19 to TRBJ2-1; the D gene is possibly TRBD2 (6 bases). Trimming removed 3 bases from V and 2 bases from J, with 14 bases in between. Germline CDR1 LNHDA, CDR2 SQIVND (reference sequence). This CDR3 contains 16 residues. CDR3 in amino acids: CASSINGGATYNEQFF. CDR3 bases: TGTGCCAGTAGTATCAATGGAGGGGCGACCTACAATGAGCAGTTCTTC. The full variable domain, rest sourced from reference TRBV19 and TRBJ2-1, is DGGITQSPKYLFRKEGQNVTLSCEQNLNHDAMYWYRQDPGQGLRLIYYSQIVNDFQKGDIAEGYSVSREKKESFPLTVTSAQKNPTAFYLCASSINGGATYNEQFFGPGTRLTVL.

The J gene is TRBJ1-1, the V gene TRBV5-1; D gene uncertain. Trimming removed 2 bases at V and 6 bases at J, with 11 bases between. This CDR3 spans 13 amino acids. Germline CDR1 is SGHRS and CDR2 is YFSETQ. The CDR3 DNA follows: TGCGCCAGCAGCTTCACCGGTAAGCCTGAAGCTTTCTTT. It yields the protein CASSFTGKPEAFF.

The chain has TRBV12-3 or TRBV12-4 and TRBJ1-2, with D hard to call. The CDR3 runs to 13 residues. Trimming pared 2 bases from V and 6 bases from J, leaving 10 bases between. CDR3 in amino acids: CASSLLASHGYTF. The CDR3 DNA reads as TGTGCCAGCAGTTTATTAGCAAGCCATGGCTACACCTTC.

A word on this clone: As the CDR3 is not closed by the conserved phenylalanine or tryptophan, this likely results from a read error. The chain couples TRBV19 to TRBJ1-6, with 9 bases fitting TRBD1. From germline, CDR1 is LNHDA and CDR2 SQIVND (reference sequence). The CDR3 totals 15 residues. V lost 4 bases and J lost 7; bases outside the gene matches: 5. The CDR3: CASSTGQGLNSPLHL. CDR3 sequence (DNA): TGTGCCAGTAGTACCGGACAGGGGCTGAATTCACCCCTCCACCTT.

The chain has TRBV14 and TRBJ2-1; 9 bases map to TRBD1. Per germline, CDR1 SGHDN and CDR2 FVKESK. The CDR3 spans 15 residues. V dropped 2 bases and J dropped 6; count of bases not matched to a gene: 5. CDR3 nucleotides: TGTGCCAGCAGCCAAACGGGACAGGGCACCAATGAGCAGTTCTTC. This sequence encodes CASSQTGQGTNEQFF.

The chain links TRBV6-5 to TRBJ1-4, with 7 bases aligning to TRBD1. The CDR3 loop spans 13 amino acids. The trim removed 6 bases at V and 8 bases at J, leaving 6 bases unmatched. The germline V gene has CDR1 MNHEY and CDR2 SVGAGI. DNA for the CDR3: TGTGCCAGCAGATTCAGGGGACAGGAAAAACTGTTTTTT. Protein: CASRFRGQEKLFF.

This chain connects TRBV7-3 to TRBJ2-1; 8 nucleotides align to TRBD2. Trimming at V came to 0 bases and at J to 5 bases, leaving 3 bases not matched to a gene. This CDR3 comprises 15 residues. The germline CDR1 and CDR2 sequences are SGHTA and FQGTGA. CDR3 DNA: TGTGCCAGCAGCTTAACCGGGGGGGCGGACAATGAGCAGTTCTTC. This translates into CASSLTGGADNEQFF.

This sequence joins TRBV3-1 (or the pseudogene TRBV3-2) and TRBJ2-1; tentatively, D is TRBD2 (5 bases). Germline V gene data show CDR1 as LGHDT and CDR2 as YNNKEL (reference sequence). This CDR3 has 16 amino acids. V was clipped by 2 bases and J by 0 bases, with 11 bases between them. The chain's CDR3 is CASSQNGESSYNEQFF. CDR3 DNA sequence: TGTGCCAGCAGCCAAAACGGGGAGAGCTCCTACAATGAGCAGTTCTTC.

V usage is TRBV7-2 and J usage is TRBJ2-2; D gene unclear. Between the trimmed V and J ends, which lost 1 base and 0 bases, there was a span of 9 bases. Germline assignment: CDR1 SGHTA and CDR2 FQGNSA. This CDR3 comprises 16 residues. CDR3 DNA: TGTGCCAGCAGCTTAGTCGGTTCCGCGAACACCGGGGAGCTGTTTTTT. It is translated as CASSLVGSANTGELFF.

The chain joins TRBV7-2 to TRBJ2-2, with 10 bases lining up with TRBD1. CDR1 is SGHTA and CDR2 is FQGNSA in the germline V gene. The CDR3 covers 17 residues. V dropped 5 bases and J dropped 0; count of bases not matched to a gene: 6. CDR3 sequence: CASSTTGTGANTGELFF. CDR3 nucleotide sequence: TGTGCCAGCAGCACAACGGGGACAGGGGCGAACACCGGGGAGCTGTTTTTT.

This clone was seen at least ten times. The genes are TRBV12-5 and TRBJ2-3; D might be TRBD2 (5 bases). Trimming took 7 bases from V and 4 from J, leaving 15 bases between them. Germline CDR1 LGHNT, CDR2 FRNRAP. The CDR3 sequence is 14 residues long. The DNA for the CDR3 is TGTGCTAGTGCCCAGGCCCTAGCAGCAGATACGCAGTATTTT. Residues: CASAQALAADTQYF.